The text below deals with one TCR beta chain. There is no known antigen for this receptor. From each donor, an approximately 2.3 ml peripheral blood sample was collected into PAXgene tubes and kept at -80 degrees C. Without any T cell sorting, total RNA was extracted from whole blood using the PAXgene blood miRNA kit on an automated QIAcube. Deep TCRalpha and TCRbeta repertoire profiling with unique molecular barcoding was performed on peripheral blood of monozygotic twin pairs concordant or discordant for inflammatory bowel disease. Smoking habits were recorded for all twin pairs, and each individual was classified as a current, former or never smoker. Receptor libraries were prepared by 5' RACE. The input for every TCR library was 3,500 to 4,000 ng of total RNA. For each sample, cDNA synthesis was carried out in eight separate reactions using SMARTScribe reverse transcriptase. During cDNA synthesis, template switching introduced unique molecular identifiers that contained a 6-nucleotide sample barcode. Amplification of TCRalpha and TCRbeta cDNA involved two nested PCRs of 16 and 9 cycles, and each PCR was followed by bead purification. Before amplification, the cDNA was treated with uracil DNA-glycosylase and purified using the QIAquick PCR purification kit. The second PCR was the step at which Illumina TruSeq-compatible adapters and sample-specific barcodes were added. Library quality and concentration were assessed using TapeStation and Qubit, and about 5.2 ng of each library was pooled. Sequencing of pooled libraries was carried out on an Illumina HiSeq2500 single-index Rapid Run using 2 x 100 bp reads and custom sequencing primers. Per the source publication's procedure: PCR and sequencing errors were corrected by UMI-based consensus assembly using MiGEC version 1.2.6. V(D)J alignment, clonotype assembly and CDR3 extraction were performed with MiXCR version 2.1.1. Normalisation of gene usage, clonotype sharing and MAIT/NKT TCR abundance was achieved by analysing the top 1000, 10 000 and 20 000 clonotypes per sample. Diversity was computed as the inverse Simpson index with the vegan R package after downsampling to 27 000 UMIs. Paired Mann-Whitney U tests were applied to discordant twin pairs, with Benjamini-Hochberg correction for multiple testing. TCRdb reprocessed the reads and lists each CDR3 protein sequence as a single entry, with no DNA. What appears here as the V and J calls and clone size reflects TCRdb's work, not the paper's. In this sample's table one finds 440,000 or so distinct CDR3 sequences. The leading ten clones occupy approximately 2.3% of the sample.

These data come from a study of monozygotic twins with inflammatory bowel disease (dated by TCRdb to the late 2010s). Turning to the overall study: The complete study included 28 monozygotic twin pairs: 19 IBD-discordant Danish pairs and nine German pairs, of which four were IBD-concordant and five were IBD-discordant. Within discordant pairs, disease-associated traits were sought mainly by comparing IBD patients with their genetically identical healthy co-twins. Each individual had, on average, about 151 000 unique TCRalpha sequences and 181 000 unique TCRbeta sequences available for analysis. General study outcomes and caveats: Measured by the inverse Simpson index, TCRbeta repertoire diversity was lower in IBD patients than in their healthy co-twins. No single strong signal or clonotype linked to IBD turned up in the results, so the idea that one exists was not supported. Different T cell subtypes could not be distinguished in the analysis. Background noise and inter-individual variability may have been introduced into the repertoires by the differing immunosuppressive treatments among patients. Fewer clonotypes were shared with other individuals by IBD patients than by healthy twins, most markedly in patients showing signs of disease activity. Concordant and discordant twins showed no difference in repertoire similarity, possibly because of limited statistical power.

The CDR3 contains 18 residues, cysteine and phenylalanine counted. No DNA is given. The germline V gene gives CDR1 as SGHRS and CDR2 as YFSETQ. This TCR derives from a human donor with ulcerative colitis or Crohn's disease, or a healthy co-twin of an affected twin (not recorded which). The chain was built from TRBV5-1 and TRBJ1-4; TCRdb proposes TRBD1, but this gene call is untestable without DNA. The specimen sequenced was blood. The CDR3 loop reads CASSLVPGSGASNEKLFF.